This TCR beta chain emerged from a study of radiation and T cells in renal cell carcinoma. Points from the study as a whole: Top tumor clonotypes rose in blood 2 weeks post-radiation, then contracted. Without pretreatment biopsies, baseline tumor clonotype presence was undetermined.

Profiling relied on immunoSEQ multiplex PCR, and the TCRdb table lists in-frame clones only, not all of them. The data contain some 120,000 clones, 88% of them singletons. Documented time point: blood 2 weeks post-SBRT. Sample treatment: 15 Gy SBRT to primary tumor, nephrectomy 4 weeks later. Blood was sampled at baseline, 2 weeks and 4 weeks after SBRT. A note on this clone: What it recognizes is unknown.

The V and J ends lost 1 base and 6 bases, in that order; junction bases with no gene match: 14. This CDR3 contains 17 residues. Germline lookup yields CDR1 SGHTA and CDR2 FQGNSA. Sequenced material: blood, taken from a patient whose treatment included radiotherapy and nephrectomy. This receptor was obtained from a woman in her seventies with renal cell carcinoma. The J gene is TRBJ1-2, the V gene TRBV7-2; 7 bases fit TRBD1. CDR3 sequence (DNA): TGTGCCAGCAGCTTAGGGCGTAGGGGGCCGGGCTTCAATGGCTACACCTTC. Encoded protein: CASSLGRRGPGFNGYTF. Full variable domain (outside the CDR3, taken from reference TRBV7-2 and TRBJ1-2): GAGVSQSPSNKVTEKGKDVELRCDPISGHTALYWYRQSLGQGLEFLIYFQGNSAPDKSGLPSDRFSAERTGGSVSTLTIQRTQQEDSAVYLCASSLGRRGPGFNGYTFGSGTRLTVV.